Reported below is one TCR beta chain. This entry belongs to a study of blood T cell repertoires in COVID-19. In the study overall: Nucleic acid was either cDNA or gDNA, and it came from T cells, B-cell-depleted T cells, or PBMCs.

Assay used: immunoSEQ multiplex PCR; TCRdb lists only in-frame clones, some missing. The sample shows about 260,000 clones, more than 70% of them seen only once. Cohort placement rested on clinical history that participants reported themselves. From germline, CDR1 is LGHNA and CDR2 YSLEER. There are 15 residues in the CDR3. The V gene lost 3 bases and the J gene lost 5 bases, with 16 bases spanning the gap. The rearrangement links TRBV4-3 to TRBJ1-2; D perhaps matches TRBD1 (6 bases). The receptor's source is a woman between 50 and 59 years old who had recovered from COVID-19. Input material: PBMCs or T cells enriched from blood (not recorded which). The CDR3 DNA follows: TGCGCCAGCAGCCAGGAACAGGGTAATGGGTATGGCTACACCTTC. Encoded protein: CASSQEQGNGYGYTF.